The following is a T cell receptor beta chain sequence with its context. The table lists this clonotype with a few counts. The antigen this receptor binds is unknown. No much larger clonotype is one base removed from it; base qualities were not supplied. TCR beta CDR3 regions were amplified from RNA transcripts. For the first round of RT-PCR on the TCR CDR3, the HTBI primer set was used together with the Qiagen OneStep RT-PCR kit. Libraries were constructed in a second round of multiplex PCR, after which size selection and purification were carried out. Libraries were sequenced paired-end with 100 bp reads on an Illumina HiSeq2000. As for the authors' bioinformatics: SOAPnuke was used to process the raw data, with reads discarded if the reads contained adapters or uncalled bases, had a mean Phred below 15, or lacked an exact constant-primer or identifier match. High-quality paired reads were merged with COPE v1.2.5, and unique nucleotide sequences were defined as clonotypes. MiTCR v1.1 was used to align the clonotypes against IMGT TRBV, TRBD and TRBJ reference segments. Analysis was restricted to V-J combinations with a frequency above 0.0001, which covered just over 98% of repertoires. The TCS score was defined as F50 (clonal expansion) divided by E x V (chaos), with BLOSUM62-based TCRdist calculated between CDR3 peptides within each V-J. Welch's t-statistics and random forest reduced around 550 V-J features to fewer than 15, which were used in a naive Bayes classifier (R e1071). The Morisita-Horn index was used to measure how similar the thyroid and blood repertoires were. Clones were called with MiXCR by TCRdb after fastp trimmed the public reads at Q25, and only in-frame beta chains were retained. Each record represents a unique CDR3 protein, reported with the most common genes and DNA among its rows. The V and J calls, along with clone size, are taken from TCRdb and not from the paper's own processing. The sample table records 540,000 or so distinct CDR3 sequences; about half of these occur just once. The ten biggest clones cover roughly 19% of the sample.

This specimen belongs to a study of T cells in Graves' hyperthyroidism and ophthalmopathy (dated by TCRdb to between 2017 and 2020). Some background on the complete study: To identify TCR V-J signatures that set the groups apart, the researchers used a discovery cohort of 100 patients, made up of 40 to 45 with Graves' ophthalmopathy and about 59 with stable Graves' hyperthyroidism. Whether ophthalmopathy could be predicted prospectively was tested in an independent validation cohort made up of about 20 hyperthyroidism patients plus 17 patients who later progressed to ophthalmopathy. The 95 to 100 discovery patients were randomly divided into training and test sets at a 7:3 ratio. In addition, the study compared T-cell repertoires in thyroid tissue and in blood from six Graves' hyperthyroidism patients. After blood sampling, hyperthyroidism patients were treated with methimazole at a starting dose of 30 mg daily, and ophthalmopathy patients were treated with high-dose intravenous methylprednisolone. According to the paper, TCR Vbeta CDR3 sequencing was carried out on 135 peripheral blood samples, which came from some 41 ophthalmopathy, fewer than 80 hyperthyroidism and roughly 17 progressor patients.

Study-wide findings and limitations: Most expanded thyroid clonotypes (frequency above 0.001) were also detected in blood, a finding suggesting that blood repertoires may reflect thyroid immune responses. A 13 V-J signature model separated ophthalmopathy from stable hyperthyroidism, with approximately 86% sensitivity and just under 84% specificity in cross-validation and 80%/75% in testing. In validation, progression to ophthalmopathy was predicted by the model with around 71% sensitivity and roughly 72% specificity, a median of 6.5 months before onset. No statistical method was used to set the sample size in advance, and investigators knew the group allocation.

Any patient with an uncontrolled infection, another autoimmune disease, pregnancy or lactation was excluded. Diagnoses were based on clinical symptoms, serum thyroxine and TRAb, thyroid ultrasound and orbital computed tomography. Total RNA was extracted using Trizol reagent, and RNA quality was assessed on an Agilent 2100 Bioanalyzer. Reading the germline V gene gives CDR1 MNHNS and CDR2 SASEGT. The junction carries 17 bases between V and J, which are trimmed by 5 bases and 7 bases respectively. Inclusive of the bounding cysteine and phenylalanine, the CDR3 is 14 residues long. CDR3 DNA is the only sequence kept; it has 42 bases, read in frame from the first base.

The sample consisted of peripheral blood or thyroid tissue (not recorded which). The chain is encoded by TRBV6-1 joined to TRBJ1-2, with TRBD1 as a weak D call on 6 bases. The TCR originated in an adult woman with Graves' disease, either hyperthyroidism or ophthalmopathy (not recorded which). The CDR3 reads as follows: CASSTAGAGFGYTF. Here is the DNA: TGTGCCAGCAGTACGGCAGGGGCAGGGTTTGGCTACACCTTC.